This passage covers 7 T cell receptor beta chains from one sample sequenced in a study of cytomegalovirus exposure and HLA in healthy donors. With 60 Vbeta and 13 Jbeta primers, the PCR was carried out. Assay used: immunoSEQ multiplex PCR; TCRdb lists only in-frame clones, some missing. The table records 55,000 to 75,000 clones, roughly 74% of them present only once. The specimen sequenced was PBMCs. These receptors were obtained from a human donor in good health.

The chain recombines TRBV5-1 with TRBJ2-1; 11 bases agree with TRBD2. Germline V gene sequence: CDR1 SGHRS, CDR2 YFSETQ. There are 16 residues in the CDR3. Unmatched junction bases numbered 6, after V lost 0 bases and J lost 7 bases. The CDR3 here is CASSLEIAGGPNEQFF. As DNA, the CDR3 is TGCGCCAGCAGCTTGGAAATAGCGGGAGGGCCAAATGAGCAGTTCTTC.

This chain links TRBV11-2 with TRBJ2-7, with 12 bases that match TRBD2. Germline V gene lookup returns CDR1 SGHAT and CDR2 FQNNGV. V lost 5 bases, J lost 0 bases, and 2 bases stayed unmatched. This CDR3 contains 15 residues. Here the CDR3 reads CASSTTSGGSYEQYF. The CDR3 coding sequence is TGTGCCAGCAGCACGACTAGCGGGGGCTCCTACGAGCAGTACTTC.

A few counts support this clone. This chain connects TRBV6-5 to TRBJ1-1; 8 nucleotides line up with TRBD1. V gave up 6 bases and J gave up 11 bases; unmatched junction bases: 8. Germline lookup yields CDR1 MNHEY and CDR2 SVGAGI. The CDR3 sequence is 12 residues long. CDR3 sequence (DNA): TGTGCCAGCAGGGGAAGCAGGGGGCAGGCTTTCTTT. Protein product: CASRGSRGQAFF.

The chain joins TRBV28 to TRBJ2-7, with 7 bases identical to TRBD1. The CDR3 totals 15 residues. V shed 5 bases and J 3 bases; nucleotides not matched to a gene: 10. The germline gives CDR1 MDHEN, CDR2 SYDVKM. DNA of the CDR3: TGTGCCAGCAGTCCCGGGACCCGACAGGGCTACGAGCAGTACTTC. Translation gives CASSPGTRQGYEQYF.

The rearrangement joins TRBV29-1 to TRBJ2-5; no reliable D call. Trimming shortened V by 0 bases and J by 7 bases, and 9 bases separated the two germline ends. CDR3 length equals 12 residues. Looked up from germline, CDR1 is SQVTM and CDR2 is ANQGSEA. Here the CDR3 DNA reads TGCAGCGTTGAAGAGAGTTCAGGGACCCAGTACTTC. It translates to CSVEESSGTQYF.

The V and J genes are TRBV7-8 and TRBJ2-7, with unresolved D. V lost 2 bases and J 0 bases, leaving 20 bases between the germline ends. Germline V gene sequence: CDR1 SGHVS, CDR2 FQNEAQ. This CDR3 region has 18 residues. The DNA for the CDR3 is TGTGCCAGCAGCTTAACCCCCGGTGGTTGGAGCGACTCCTACGAGCAGTACTTC. This translates into CASSLTPGGWSDSYEQYF. Full variable domain (remainder filled in from reference TRBV7-8 and TRBJ2-7): GAGVSQSPRYKVAKRGQDVALRCDPISGHVSLFWYQQALGQGPEFLTYFQNEAQLDKSGLPSDRFFAERPEGSVSTLKIQRTQQEDSAVYLCASSLTPGGWSDSYEQYFGPGTRLTVT.

The chain uses TRBV6-4 and TRBJ2-3; 8 bases line up with TRBD2. Looked up from germline, CDR1 is MRHNA and CDR2 is SNTAGT. This CDR3 comprises 13 residues. V lost 6 bases to trimming and J lost 1 base; unmatched junction nucleotides: 0. The CDR3: CASRLAGTDTQYF. CDR3 nucleotide sequence: TGTGCCAGCAGACTAGCGGGCACAGATACGCAGTATTTT.